This T cell receptor beta chain was profiled in a study of cytotoxic CD8 clonotypes in ibrutinib-treated CLL. Study overall: Samples yielded averages of hundreds of thousands of productive templates and almost 95,000 productive rearrangements.

Study results and limitations: Public clonotypes proved infrequent, and on treatment they shrank or remained steady. Starting clonality was above that of age-matched healthy donors and tracked circulating CD8+ T-cell counts. The clonality went up when patients responded to ibrutinib and dropped back toward baseline at progression.

The data were produced by immunoSEQ multiplex PCR, yet TCRdb's version contains in-frame clones alone and is incomplete. The table lists around 310,000 clones, around four fifths of them singletons. Of note for this clone: Antigen specificity is unknown.

The sample here was PBMCs, taken before ibrutinib treatment. The TCR was taken from a human donor with chronic lymphocytic leukemia.

CDR3 protein: CATSRLAPDTQYF. CDR3 DNA sequence: TGTGCCACCAGCAGACTAGCGCCAGATACGCAGTATTTT. The chain couples TRBV15 to TRBJ2-3, with D possibly matching TRBD2 (6 bases). Germline V gene sequence: CDR1 LNHNV, CDR2 YYDKDF (reference sequence). This CDR3 is built from 13 residues. The V and J ends lost 2 bases and 4 bases respectively, with 7 bases between them.